The following is a T cell receptor (beta chain) sequence with its context. This receptor's antigen is unknown. Base qualities are not recorded, but no much larger clone differs from it by a single base. This record belongs to a study of blood T cell repertoires in COVID-19 (dated by TCRdb to 2018 to 2021). The study in broad terms: Samples from collaborators originated in the United States, Italy and Spain and spanned both the acute and convalescent phases of COVID-19. The material from the prospective study consisted of cDNA or gDNA derived from T cells, B-cell-depleted T cells, or PBMCs. Deeply sampled blood TCRbeta repertoires from subjects exposed to, actively infected with, or recovered from COVID-19 were included in the dataset. A freely available public database, intended as a resource for researchers studying the immune response to SARS-CoV-2, is where the repertoires were released. Samples were obtained from the ongoing ImmuneRACE study (first 160 participants) and from about 1,300 subjects provided by 6 global collaborators. Nearly every sample came with metadata listing a de-identified subject ID, COVID-19 status, age in years and sex. Where available, HLA class I and class II types were taken from metadata supplied by the sample provider and were not determined by assay-based typing.

In Seattle, one collaborating source enrolled patients while the infection was active and tracked those patients longitudinally over the course of disease. The collaborating institutions used their own protocols to collect whole blood in K2EDTA tubes. For TCRbeta analysis, collaborators shipped samples as frozen whole blood, isolated PBMCs, or DNA extracted from either of those sample types. TCRbeta CDR3 regions were amplified from genomic DNA using the immunoSEQ Assay, a bias-controlled multiplex PCR. From the authors' description of their analysis: Within the assay, amplification of reference gene primers was used to estimate how many nucleated cells each sample contained. To quantify the absolute abundance of each unique TCRbeta CDR3 rearrangement, sequence reads were collapsed and filtered. For each sample, productive Simpson clonality was calculated as the square root of Simpson's diversity index over productive rearrangements. TCRdb carries this immuneACCESS record with in-frame sequences only. Its versions omit some clonotypes, under half of them owing to an unresolved V gene in the studies checked, with the rest unexplained. Clone size and the V and J calls come from that table; the DNA yielded D and trimming. The sample profile shows around 24,000 clones; 70% to 90% of them were found once. The ten largest clones represent 25% to 30% of the sample.

The research as a whole found: How much clinical and demographic metadata was included differed by source and by participant, and the metadata was provided uncurated.

CDR1 and CDR2 (MNHEY, SVGAGI) derive from the germline V gene. Including the terminal cysteine and phenylalanine, the CDR3 comprises 15 residues. Only the CDR3 DNA is retained, 45 bases long and in frame from the first base. Trimming accounts for 2 bases at V and 6 bases at J, while the number of junction bases matched to no gene is 5. Sequenced input: peripheral blood. The rearrangement joined TRBV6-5 to TRBJ2-2, and TRBD1 matches 8 of the central bases. This TCR came from a man in his 70s with COVID-19, enrolled during active disease. The CDR3 reads as follows: CASSYDRGKAGELFF. The DNA sequence is TGTGCCAGCAGTTACGACAGGGGTAAAGCCGGGGAGCTGTTTTTT.